The TCR beta chain described here comes from a study of T-cell memory formation after mild COVID-19. TCRdb re-analysed the 5' RACE reads in MiXCR, keeping a single row per CDR3 protein. The data show fewer than 300,000 distinct CDR3 sequences, more than 15% seen once. There are a few counts of this clonotype. V was trimmed by 5 bases and J by 6 bases, leaving 13 bases between them. The CDR3 is 14 amino acids. Germline V CDR1 and CDR2: MNHEY, SVGAGI. The sample taken for sequencing was PBMCs or a T cell subset sorted from them (not recorded which). This chain joins TRBV6-5 and TRBJ2-2, with D perhaps matching TRBD2 (5 bases). The TCR originated in a young man who had mild COVID-19 (a few samples of this study predate the infection). Cell type and time point are not known. CDR3 DNA sequence: TGTGCCAGCAGTCCACTAGTGCACGCCGGGGAGCTGTTTTTT. It is translated as CASSPLVHAGELFF.